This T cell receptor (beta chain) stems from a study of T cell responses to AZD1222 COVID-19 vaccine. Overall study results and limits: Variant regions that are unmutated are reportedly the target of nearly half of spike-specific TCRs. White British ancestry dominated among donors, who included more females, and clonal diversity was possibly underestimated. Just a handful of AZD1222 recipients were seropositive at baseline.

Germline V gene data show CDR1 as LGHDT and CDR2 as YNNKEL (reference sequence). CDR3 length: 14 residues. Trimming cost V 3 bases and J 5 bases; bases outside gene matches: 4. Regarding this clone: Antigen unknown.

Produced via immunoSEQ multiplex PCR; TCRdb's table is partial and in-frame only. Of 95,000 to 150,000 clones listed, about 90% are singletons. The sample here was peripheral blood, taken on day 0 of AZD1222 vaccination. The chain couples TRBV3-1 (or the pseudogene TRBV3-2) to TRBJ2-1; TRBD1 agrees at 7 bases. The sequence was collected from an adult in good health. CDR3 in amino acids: CASSQRQGNNEQFF. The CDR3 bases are TGTGCCAGCAGCCAGCGACAGGGAAACAATGAGCAGTTCTTC.